These 18 T cell receptor beta chains share one sample of origin, sequenced in a study of T cell responses to AZD1222 COVID-19 vaccine. Repertoires were generated with immunoSEQ multiplex PCR, while TCRdb's copy carries only in-frame clones and drops some. The sample records about 84,000 clones, approximately 83% being singletons. The sample was peripheral blood, taken 28 days after the second AZD1222 dose. The receptor set was obtained from an adult who received the AZD1222 COVID-19 vaccine.

Concerning this clone itself: Its ends do not fully match the called genes, so a read error is possible. The chain uses TRBV7-2 and TRBJ2-3; TRBD1 matches 9 bases. Germline assignment: CDR1 SGHTA and CDR2 FQGNSA. The CDR3 runs 19 residues. CDR3 in amino acids: CASSLAPRTGQGQTRPQYF. The CDR3 DNA sequence: TGTGCCAGCAGCCTAGCACCTCGTACGGGACAGGGTCAGACACGCCCGCAGTATTTT.

The chain is built from TRBV6-1 and TRBJ1-3; D not certain. The CDR3 consists of 16 residues. The germline V gene encodes CDR1 MNHNS and CDR2 SASEGT. The V gene lost 0 bases and the J gene lost 2 bases, with 11 bases spanning the gap. The CDR3 region is CASSEATVGTGNTIYF. The CDR3 nucleotides read TGTGCCAGCAGTGAAGCGACGGTAGGAACTGGAAACACCATATATTTT.

The CDR3 nucleotides read TGTGCCAGCAGCAAAGTCGGAGCGGGGCCCCTTGAAGGGCGCAATGAGCAGTTCTTC. Protein sequence: CASSKVGAGPLEGRNEQFF. The chain joins TRBV21-1 to TRBJ2-1; the listed D gene, TRBD2, was not tested against the DNA. TRBV21-1 is classified as a pseudogene. The CDR3 has 19 residues.

The gene calls are TRBV11-2 and TRBJ2-2; D unresolved. In germline, CDR1 is SGHAT, CDR2 FQNNGV. V lost 2 bases, J lost 6 bases, and 13 bases lay in between. This CDR3 comprises 15 residues. The CDR3 here is CASSLRAGPAGELFF. DNA for the CDR3: TGTGCCAGCAGCTTACGGGCCGGCCCCGCCGGGGAGCTGTTTTTT.

The rearrangement uses TRBV24-1 and TRBJ2-1, with D perhaps matching TRBD1 (5 bases). The CDR3 consists of 16 residues. V was shortened by 4 bases and J by 0 bases, with 12 bases between the two germline ends. The V gene's germline CDR1 is KGHDR and CDR2 SFDVKD. The CDR3 loop reads CATSDHRSYSYNEQFF. The CDR3, as DNA: TGTGCCACCAGTGACCACAGGTCATACTCCTACAATGAGCAGTTCTTC.

With regard to this clone: Other nucleotide sequences in the sample specify the same CDR3. V gene TRBV6-5 combines with J gene TRBJ1-5, with D unresolved. The germline gives CDR1 MNHEY, CDR2 SVGAGI. The CDR3 loop spans 13 amino acids. V was shortened by 6 bases and J by 1 base, with 7 bases between the two germline ends. The CDR3 loop reads CASRGGSNQPQHF. DNA for the CDR3: TGTGCCAGCAGGGGAGGCAGCAATCAGCCCCAGCATTTT.

The chain couples TRBV28 to TRBJ2-7; tentative D call: TRBD2 (6 bases). V lost 4 bases and J 2 bases, leaving 15 bases between the germline ends. CDR3 length equals 15 residues. Germline CDR1 reads MDHEN; CDR2 reads SYDVKM. The CDR3 sequence is CASSSGTLATYEQYF. The CDR3 DNA reads TGTGCCAGCAGTTCCGGGACTCTAGCGACCTACGAGCAGTACTTC.

This chain joins TRBV4-3 and TRBJ2-1; TRBD2 is a possible D gene (6 bases). The CDR3 runs to 15 residues. CDR1 and CDR2 (germline): LGHNA, YSLEER. Trimming shortened V by 3 bases and J by 12 bases, and 21 bases separated the two germline ends. The CDR3: CASSHFVEGRPAQFF. The CDR3 DNA follows: TGCGCCAGCAGCCATTTCGTGGAAGGGAGGCCAGCGCAGTTCTTC.

The chain is built from TRBV7-8 and TRBJ2-2, with D possibly matching TRBD2 (6 bases). The CDR3 length is 17 residues. Germline CDR1 reads SGHVS; CDR2 reads FQNEAQ. Trimming took off 2 bases at V and 0 bases at J, with 13 bases between the two ends. The chain's CDR3 is CASSLRRAGTNTGELFF. CDR3 nucleotides: TGTGCCAGCAGCTTACGCCGGGCGGGGACGAACACCGGGGAGCTGTTTTTT.

This clone was picked up one time. The chain recombines TRBV28 with TRBJ1-2, with D perhaps matching TRBD1 (6 bases). The CDR3 has 15 residues. The germline CDR1 and CDR2 sequences are MDHEN and SYDVKM. V lost 10 bases and J 3 bases, leaving 21 bases between the germline ends. For the CDR3, the DNA is TGTGCCATTCTGAAACTGCAGGGGTACCACTATGGCTACACCTTC. This sequence encodes CAILKLQGYHYGYTF.

This chain uses TRBV19 with TRBJ1-4; a possible D gene is TRBD1 (6 bases). Trimming stripped 3 bases from V and 4 bases from J, with 12 bases between. Germline assignment: CDR1 LNHDA and CDR2 SQIVND (reference sequence). This CDR3 has 15 residues. CDR3 sequence reads: CASSMVRGLNEKLFF. DNA for the CDR3: TGTGCCAGTAGTATGGTCAGGGGTCTTAATGAAAAACTGTTTTTT.

The chain recombines TRBV11-3 with TRBJ2-3; no firm D call. V was pared by 5 bases and J by 0 bases, with 6 bases between. Germline loops: CDR1 SGHNT, CDR2 YENEEA. CDR3 length: 13 amino acids. The DNA for the CDR3 is TGTGCCAGCAGCAGGCTTAGCACAGATACGCAGTATTTT. Encoded protein: CASSRLSTDTQYF.

This chain joins TRBV7-2 and TRBJ1-1; D unclear. The germline V gene has CDR1 SGHTA and CDR2 FQGNSA. The CDR3 is 13 amino acids. The V gene lost 4 bases and the J gene lost 4 bases, with 10 bases spanning the gap. DNA of the CDR3: TGTGCCAGCAGCTCTACCATACGCACTGAAGCTTTCTTT. It yields the protein CASSSTIRTEAFF.

The V and J genes are TRBV6-5 and TRBJ1-3, with 7 bases matching TRBD1. This CDR3 has 15 amino acids. Looked up from germline, CDR1 is MNHEY and CDR2 is SVGAGI. Trimming at V came to 0 bases and at J to 6 bases, leaving 5 bases not matched to a gene. The CDR3 region has the DNA TGTGCCAGCAGTTACTCGTCAGGGGGATCAAACACCATATATTTT. As protein: CASSYSSGGSNTIYF.

The CDR3 here is CASSSSGSGNTIYF. CDR3 bases: TGTGCCAGCAGCTCAAGTGGATCTGGAAACACCATATATTTT. The chain has TRBV7-9 and TRBJ1-3; D call uncertain. CDR3 length: 14 residues. Germline V gene sequence: CDR1 SEHNR, CDR2 FQNEAQ (reference sequence). The V end lost 4 bases, the J end lost 1 base, and 8 bases lay between the germline ends. Drawing the rest from reference TRBV7-9 and TRBJ1-3, the complete variable domain is DTGVSQNPRHKITKRGQNVTFRCDPISEHNRLYWYRQTLGQGPEFLTYFQNEAQLEKSRLLSDRFSAERPKGSFSTLEIQRTEQGDSAMYLCASSSSGSGNTIYFGEGSWLTVV.

The chain is built from TRBV6-5 and TRBJ1-5; no definite D call. V lost 2 bases and J lost 1, with 6 bases in between. This CDR3 comprises 14 residues. Germline CDR1 MNHEY, CDR2 SVGAGI. The CDR3 reads CASSYGESNQPQHF. For the CDR3, the DNA is TGTGCCAGCAGTTACGGTGAAAGCAATCAGCCCCAGCATTTT.

This clone appeared a single time. The genes are TRBV11-1 and TRBJ2-7, with 7 nucleotides matching TRBD2. V lost 2 bases, J lost 2 bases, and 9 bases stayed unmatched. The germline gives CDR1 SGHAT, CDR2 FQDESV (reference sequence). This CDR3 is built from 16 residues. The CDR3 DNA sequence: TGTGCCAGCAGCTTAAAACGGGCTAGCGGTACCTACGAGCAGTACTTC. This gives the protein CASSLKRASGTYEQYF.

The chain carries TRBV19 and TRBJ1-1; D perhaps matches TRBD1 (6 bases). CDR1 LNHDA and CDR2 SQIVND come from the germline V gene (reference sequence). Deletions cut 3 bases from V and 3 bases from J, with 11 bases between. The CDR3 loop spans 14 amino acids. DNA of the CDR3: TGTGCCAGTAGTATGGACAGCTCTTACACTGAAGCTTTCTTT. Its protein product is CASSMDSSYTEAFF. The complete variable domain, with remaining parts taken from reference TRBV19 and TRBJ1-1, reads DGGITQSPKYLFRKEGQNVTLSCEQNLNHDAMYWYRQDPGQGLRLIYYSQIVNDFQKGDIAEGYSVSREKKESFPLTVTSAQKNPTAFYLCASSMDSSYTEAFFGQGTRLTVV.